The clone carrying this T cell receptor (beta chain) was counted only a few times. Its matching antigen is unknown. The CDR3 runs 15 residues. The V gene lost 4 bases and the J gene lost 5 bases, with 17 bases spanning the gap. CDR1 and CDR2 (germline): MNHEY, SVGEGT. TCRdb re-called the 5' RACE reads through MiXCR, storing one row per CDR3 protein. The sample shows 210,000 or so distinct CDR3 sequences, around 26% of them seen only once. These data belong to a study of T-cell memory formation after mild COVID-19. Overall study findings and caveats: The authors did not confirm SARS-CoV-2 specificity of second-wave clones peaking day 37.

The clonotype comes from an adult woman who had mild COVID-19 (a few samples of this study predate the infection). Cell type and time point are not known. The chain employs TRBV6-2 or TRBV6-3 and TRBJ1-1; possible D gene TRBD1, 5 bases. What was sequenced was PBMCs or a T cell subset sorted from them (not recorded which). This CDR3 is CASSSLTRGKTEAFF. As DNA, the CDR3 is TGTGCCAGCAGTTCCCTGACACGGGGGAAGACTGAAGCTTTCTTT.